The rows below give T cell receptor beta chains drawn from one sample of a study of T cell changes during pregnancy in multiple sclerosis. Using immunoSEQ multiplex PCR, the repertoire was profiled, and TCRdb retains in-frame clones only, with some absent. The sample contains 35,000 to 40,000 clones, roughly 85% of which appear only once. The input for sequencing was CD4+ T cells from peripheral blood mononuclear cells, taken before pregnancy. The receptors derive from a female donor with multiple sclerosis, enrolled in a pregnancy study. Each CDR3 is given with its conserved first and last residue. The D gene is left open where the match is weak. Size values are once, few and many counts, or a class for expanded clones, and some rows have none.

>TRBJ1-4|TRBV30|-|-
CAWSTRAREKLFF
TGTGCCTGGAGTACGAGGGCTAGGGAAAAACTGTTTTTT
>TRBJ2-3|TRBV6-4|-|once
CARSPPGGPDTQYF
TGTGCCAGAAGTCCCCCGGGTGGTCCAGATACGCAGTATTTT
>TRBJ1-1|TRBV29-1|-|-
CSPLNIFNTEAFF
TGCAGCCCTCTTAACATTTTCAACACTGAAGCTTTCTTT
>TRBJ2-1|TRBV14|TRBD1|-
CASSQRTIRGTGYEQFF
TGTGCCAGCAGTCAAAGGACCATCAGGGGGACAGGGTATGAGCAGTTCTTC
>TRBJ2-1|TRBV9|-|-
CASSVTSGNEQFF
TGTGCCAGCAGCGTTACTAGTGGCAATGAGCAGTTCTTC
>TRBJ2-1|TRBV5-1|TRBD2|-
CASSFGLAGGNEQFF
TGCGCCAGCAGCTTCGGACTAGCGGGAGGCAATGAGCAGTTCTTC
>TRBJ1-1|TRBV27|TRBD1|-
CASSPTGGKWVTEAFF
TGTGCCAGCAGTCCTACAGGGGGGAAGTGGGTCACTGAAGCTTTCTTT
>TRBJ2-5|TRBV2|TRBD1|-
CASGTGQGETQYF
TGTGCCAGCGGGACGGGACAGGGGGAGACCCAGTACTTC
>TRBJ2-3|TRBV29-1|TRBD2|-
CSDLTSGRPNTQYF
TGCAGCGATCTAACTAGCGGGAGGCCCAATACGCAGTATTTT
>TRBJ1-1|TRBV5-1|TRBD1|-
CASSRRDRGNTEAFF
TGCGCCAGCAGCCGGAGGGACAGGGGGAACACTGAAGCTTTCTTT
>TRBJ2-5|TRBV2|-|-
CASSDITRETQYF
TGTGCCAGCAGTGACATTACCCGGGAGACCCAGTACTTC
>TRBJ2-5|TRBV2|-|-
CASSVRQGNQETQYF
TGTGCCAGCAGTGTAAGGCAGGGGAACCAAGAGACCCAGTACTTC
>TRBJ2-7|TRBV4-2|TRBD1|once
CASSQDRGHSYEQYF
TGTGCCAGCAGCCAAGATAGGGGGCATTCCTACGAGCAGTACTTC
>TRBJ2-7|TRBV7-7|TRBD2|-
CASSQAGGYEQYF
TGTGCCAGCAGCCAGGCGGGGGGTTACGAGCAGTACTTC
>TRBJ1-1|TRBV5-1|-|-
CASSPRWEIPMNTEAFF
TGCGCCAGCAGCCCCCGGTGGGAGATCCCTATGAACACTGAAGCTTTCTTT
>TRBJ2-1|TRBV20-1|-|-
CSARPVNEQFF
TGCAGTGCTAGACCGGTAAATGAGCAGTTCTTC
>TRBJ1-5|TRBV7-2|-|-
CASSSENSNQPQHF
TGTGCCAGCAGCTCAGAAAATAGCAATCAGCCCCAGCATTTT
>TRBJ2-2|TRBV5-1|-|-
CASSLGTQGGELFF
TGCGCCAGCAGCCTTGGGACCCAGGGGGGGGAGCTGTTTTTT
>TRBJ1-3|TRBV30|-|few
CAWTLKNTIYF
TGTGCCTGGACCCTTAAAAACACCATATATTTT
>TRBJ1-2|TRBV7-3|TRBD1|-
CASSRLGQLYGYTF
TGTGCCAGCAGCCGCCTGGGACAGCTATATGGCTACACCTTC
>TRBJ2-1|TRBV5-6|TRBD2|-
CASTTGLAGAPTFSEQFF
TGTGCCAGCACCACAGGACTAGCGGGAGCCCCCACCTTTAGTGAGCAGTTCTTC
>TRBJ1-2|TRBV30|-|-
CAWSPWGRDYGYTF
TGTGCCTGGAGTCCCTGGGGGCGGGACTATGGCTACACCTTC
>TRBJ1-1|TRBV12-5|TRBD1|-
CASGLGTGRDQAFF
TGTGCTAGTGGGTTAGGGACAGGGCGCGATCAGGCTTTCTTT
>TRBJ1-2|TRBV5-1|-|-
CASSPQGGRDGYTF
TGCGCCAGCAGCCCGCAAGGGGGACGAGATGGCTACACCTTC
>TRBJ1-4|TRBV5-4|-|-
CASSSGQNNEKLFF
TGTGCCAGCAGCTCGGGACAAAATAATGAAAAACTGTTTTTT
>TRBJ2-1|TRBV28|TRBD2|once
CASSSLAGGTNEQFF
TGTGCCAGCAGTTCCCTAGCGGGAGGAACCAATGAGCAGTTCTTC
>TRBJ2-7|TRBV19|-|-
CASSTQPQGNEQYF
TGTGCCAGTAGTACCCAACCTCAGGGAAACGAGCAGTACTTC
>TRBJ2-1|TRBV5-8|-|-
CASGPGLRYNEQFF
TGTGCCAGCGGACCGGGACTTCGGTATAATGAGCAGTTCTTC
>TRBJ2-5|TRBV25-1|-|-
CASSPEGRGRETQYF
TGTGCCAGCAGCCCGGAAGGGAGAGGGCGGGAGACCCAGTACTTC
>TRBJ1-5|TRBV28|-|once
CASNEAGIGLNQPQHF
TGTGCCAGCAATGAGGCAGGGATAGGGCTAAATCAGCCCCAGCATTTT